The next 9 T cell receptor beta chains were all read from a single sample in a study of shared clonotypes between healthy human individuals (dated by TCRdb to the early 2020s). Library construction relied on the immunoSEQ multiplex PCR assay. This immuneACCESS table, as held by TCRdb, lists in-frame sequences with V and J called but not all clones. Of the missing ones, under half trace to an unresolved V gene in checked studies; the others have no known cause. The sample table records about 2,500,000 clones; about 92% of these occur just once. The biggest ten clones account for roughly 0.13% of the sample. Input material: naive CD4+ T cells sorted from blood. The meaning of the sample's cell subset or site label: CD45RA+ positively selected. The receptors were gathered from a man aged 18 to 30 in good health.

The CDR3 sequence: CASRVETGVTEAFF. Written as DNA, the CDR3 is TGTGCCAGCAGGGTGGAGACAGGGGTCACTGAAGCTTTCTTT. This chain uses TRBV2 with TRBJ1-1; 8 positions agree with TRBD1. The CDR3 sequence is 14 residues long. The ends lost 6 bases at V and 4 bases at J; junction bases unmatched: 7. Germline values: CDR1 SNHLY, CDR2 FYNNEI.

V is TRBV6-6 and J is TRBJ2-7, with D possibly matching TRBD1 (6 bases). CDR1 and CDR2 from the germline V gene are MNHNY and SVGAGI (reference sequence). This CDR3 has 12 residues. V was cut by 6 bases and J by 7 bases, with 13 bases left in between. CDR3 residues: CASRSQGKEQYF. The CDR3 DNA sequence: TGTGCCAGCAGATCCCAGGGGAAAGAGCAGTACTTC.

The CDR3 reads CSVEIGVNEQFF. The DNA for the CDR3 is TGCAGCGTTGAAATAGGGGTCAATGAGCAGTTCTTC. V usage is TRBV29-1 and J usage is TRBJ2-1; weak D call: TRBD1 (5 bases). The CDR3 totals 12 residues. CDR1 and CDR2 (germline): SQVTM, ANQGSEA. V was clipped by 2 bases and J by 6 bases, with 8 bases between them.

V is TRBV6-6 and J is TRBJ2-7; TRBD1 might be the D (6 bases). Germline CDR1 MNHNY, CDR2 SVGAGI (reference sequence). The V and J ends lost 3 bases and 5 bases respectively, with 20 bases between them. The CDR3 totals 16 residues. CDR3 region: CASSYVPGQRVHEQYF. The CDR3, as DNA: TGTGCCAGCAGTTATGTTCCGGGACAAAGGGTTCACGAGCAGTACTTC.

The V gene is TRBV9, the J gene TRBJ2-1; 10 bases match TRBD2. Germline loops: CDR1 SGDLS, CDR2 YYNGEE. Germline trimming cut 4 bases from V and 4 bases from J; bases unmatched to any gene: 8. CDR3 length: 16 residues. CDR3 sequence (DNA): TGTGCCAGCAGCACGAGCGGGAGGGAGGGGTACAATGAGCAGTTCTTC. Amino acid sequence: CASSTSGREGYNEQFF.

The CDR3 sequence: CASSDYGQGSPLHF. Written as DNA, the CDR3 is TGTGCCAGCAGTGACTATGGACAGGGTTCACCCCTCCACTTT. The rearrangement joins TRBV6-4 to TRBJ1-6; TRBD1 aligns across 8 bases. V shed 1 base and J 9 bases; nucleotides not matched to a gene: 2. This CDR3 is built from 14 residues. Germline-derived CDR1 and CDR2 are MRHNA and SNTAGT.

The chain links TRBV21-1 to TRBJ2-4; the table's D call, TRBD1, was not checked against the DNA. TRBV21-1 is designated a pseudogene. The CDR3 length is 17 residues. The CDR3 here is CASILPDRQSDKNIQYF. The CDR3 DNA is TGTGCCAGCATCCTCCCCGACAGGCAGAGTGACAAAAACATTCAGTACTTC.

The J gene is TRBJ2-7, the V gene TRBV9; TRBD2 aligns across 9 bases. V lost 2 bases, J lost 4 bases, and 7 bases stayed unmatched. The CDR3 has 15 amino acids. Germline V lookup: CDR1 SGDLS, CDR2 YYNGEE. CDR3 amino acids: CASSVSPAGGYEQYF. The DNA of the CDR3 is TGTGCCAGCAGCGTCAGTCCAGCGGGGGGTTACGAGCAGTACTTC.

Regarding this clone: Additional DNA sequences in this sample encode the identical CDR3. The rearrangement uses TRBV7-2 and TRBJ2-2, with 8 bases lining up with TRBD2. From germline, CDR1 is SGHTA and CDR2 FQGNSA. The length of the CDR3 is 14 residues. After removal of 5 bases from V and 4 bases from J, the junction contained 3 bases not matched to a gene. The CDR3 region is CASSPGTSTGELFF. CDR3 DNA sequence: TGTGCCAGCAGCCCAGGGACTAGCACCGGGGAGCTGTTTTTT.